These 2 T cell receptor beta chains came from one sample sequenced in a study of blood T cell repertoires in COVID-19. The data were produced by immunoSEQ multiplex PCR, yet TCRdb's version contains in-frame clones alone and is incomplete. The sample carries approximately 92,000 clones, roughly 70% recorded once. Sequencing was done on a sample of peripheral blood. These receptors all stem from a woman in her fifties or sixties in a cohort sampled during active or convalescent COVID-19.

This clone was seen just once. DNA of the CDR3: TGTGCCAGCAGCTTAGGGACAGGGCTAGATACGCAGTATTTT. Translating it yields CASSLGTGLDTQYF. The chain carries TRBV7-8 and TRBJ2-3, with 8 bases that match TRBD1. CDR1 is SGHVS and CDR2 is FQNEAQ in the germline V gene. The CDR3 has 14 amino acids. The V segment lost 1 base and the J segment 5 bases; nucleotides outside the gene matches: 2.

The chain employs TRBV9 and TRBJ2-2, with TRBD1 identical over 9 bases. The length of the CDR3 is 16 residues. Germline CDR1 is SGDLS and CDR2 is YYNGEE. V trimming: 3 bases; J trimming: 4 bases; junction bases outside the gene matches: 7. The CDR3 reads CASSARTGETTGELFF. The DNA for the CDR3 is TGTGCCAGCAGCGCCAGGACAGGGGAGACCACCGGGGAGCTGTTTTTT. Looking up the rest from reference TRBV9 and TRBJ2-2 gives the full variable domain: DSGVTQTPKHLITATGQRVTLRCSPRSGDLSVYWYQQSLDQGLQFLIQYYNGEERAKGNILERFSAQQFPDLHSELNLSSLELGDSALYFCASSARTGETTGELFFGEGSRLTVL.